This T cell receptor beta chain was found in a study of cytomegalovirus exposure and HLA in healthy donors. The donors were part of the validation cohort of 95 to 150 subjects. That cohort was separate from the first cohort, which comprised about 730 subjects. The table lists this clone with a count of one. Its antigen is unidentified. Points from the study as a whole: Cytomegalovirus-associated status was assigned to 150 to 200 TCR beta chains. As confirmed in vitro, a few CMV-associated chains were specific for CMV antigens.

V was pared by 5 bases and J by 8 bases, with 12 bases of the junction left unmatched. The CDR3 loop spans 14 amino acids. Germline loops: CDR1 SGHVS, CDR2 FNYEAQ. Measured with immunoSEQ multiplex PCR; TCRdb has only the in-frame clones, and not every one. Of 150,000 to 200,000 clones in the sample, roughly 90% were seen once. The TCR sequence derives from a man aged 18 to 29 in good health and CMV-seropositive. This chain uses TRBV7-6 with TRBJ2-7; 7 bases are shared with TRBD2. The specimen sequenced was PBMCs. The CDR3 DNA follows: TGTGCCAGCAGCCTCGTCTCGGCGGGAGAACAGCAGTACTTC. Translating it yields CASSLVSAGEQQYF.